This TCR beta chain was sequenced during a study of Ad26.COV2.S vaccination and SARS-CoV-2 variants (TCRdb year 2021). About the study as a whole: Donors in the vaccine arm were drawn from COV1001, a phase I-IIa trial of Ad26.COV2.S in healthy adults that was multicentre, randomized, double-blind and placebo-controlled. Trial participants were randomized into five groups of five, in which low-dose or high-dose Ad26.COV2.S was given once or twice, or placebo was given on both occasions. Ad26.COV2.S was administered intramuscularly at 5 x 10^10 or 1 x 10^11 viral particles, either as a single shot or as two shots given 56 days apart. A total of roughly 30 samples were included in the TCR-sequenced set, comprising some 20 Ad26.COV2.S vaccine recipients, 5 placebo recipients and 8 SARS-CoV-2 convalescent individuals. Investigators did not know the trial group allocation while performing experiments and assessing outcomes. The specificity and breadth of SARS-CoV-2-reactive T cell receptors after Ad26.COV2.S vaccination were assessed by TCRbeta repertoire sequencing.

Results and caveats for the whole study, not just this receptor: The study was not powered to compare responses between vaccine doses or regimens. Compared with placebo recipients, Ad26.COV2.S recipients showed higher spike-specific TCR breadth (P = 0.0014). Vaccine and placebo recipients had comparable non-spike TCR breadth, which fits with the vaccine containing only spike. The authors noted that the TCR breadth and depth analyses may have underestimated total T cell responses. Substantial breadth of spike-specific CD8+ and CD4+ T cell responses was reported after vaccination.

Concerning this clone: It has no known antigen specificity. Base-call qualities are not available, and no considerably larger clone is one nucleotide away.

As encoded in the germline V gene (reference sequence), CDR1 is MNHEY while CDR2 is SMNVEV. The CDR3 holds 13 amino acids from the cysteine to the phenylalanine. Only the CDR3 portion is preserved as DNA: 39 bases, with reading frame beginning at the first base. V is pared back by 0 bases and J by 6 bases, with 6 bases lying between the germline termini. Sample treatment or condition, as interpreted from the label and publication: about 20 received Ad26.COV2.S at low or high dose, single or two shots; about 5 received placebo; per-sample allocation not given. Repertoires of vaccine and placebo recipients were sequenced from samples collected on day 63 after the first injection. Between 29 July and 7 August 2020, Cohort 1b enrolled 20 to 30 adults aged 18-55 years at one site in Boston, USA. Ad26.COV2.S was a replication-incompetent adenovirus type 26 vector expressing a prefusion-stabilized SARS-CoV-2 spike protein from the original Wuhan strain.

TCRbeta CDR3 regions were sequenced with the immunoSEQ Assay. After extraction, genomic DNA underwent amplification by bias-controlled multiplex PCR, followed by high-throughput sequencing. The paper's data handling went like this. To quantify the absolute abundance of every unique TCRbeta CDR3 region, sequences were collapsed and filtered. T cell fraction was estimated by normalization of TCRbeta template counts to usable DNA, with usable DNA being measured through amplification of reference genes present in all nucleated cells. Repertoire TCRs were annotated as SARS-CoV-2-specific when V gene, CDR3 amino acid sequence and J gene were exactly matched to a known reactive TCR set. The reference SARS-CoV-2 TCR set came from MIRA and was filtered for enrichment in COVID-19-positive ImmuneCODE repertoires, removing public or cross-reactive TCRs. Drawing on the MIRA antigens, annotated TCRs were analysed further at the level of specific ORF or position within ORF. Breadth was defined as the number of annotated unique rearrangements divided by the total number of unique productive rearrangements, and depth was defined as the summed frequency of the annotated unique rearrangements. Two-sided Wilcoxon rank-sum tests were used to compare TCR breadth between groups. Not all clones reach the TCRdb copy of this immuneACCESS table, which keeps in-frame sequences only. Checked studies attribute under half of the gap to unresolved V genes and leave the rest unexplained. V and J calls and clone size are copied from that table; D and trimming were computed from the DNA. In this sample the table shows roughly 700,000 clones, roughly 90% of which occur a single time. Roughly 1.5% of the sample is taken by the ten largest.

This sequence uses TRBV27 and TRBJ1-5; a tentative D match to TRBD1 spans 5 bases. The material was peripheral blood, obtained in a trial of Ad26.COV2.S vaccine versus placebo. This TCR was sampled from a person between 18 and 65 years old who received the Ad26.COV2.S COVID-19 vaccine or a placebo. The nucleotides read TGTGCCAGCAGTTTATCGCAGGGTCAGCCCCAGCATTTT. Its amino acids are CASSLSQGQPQHF.